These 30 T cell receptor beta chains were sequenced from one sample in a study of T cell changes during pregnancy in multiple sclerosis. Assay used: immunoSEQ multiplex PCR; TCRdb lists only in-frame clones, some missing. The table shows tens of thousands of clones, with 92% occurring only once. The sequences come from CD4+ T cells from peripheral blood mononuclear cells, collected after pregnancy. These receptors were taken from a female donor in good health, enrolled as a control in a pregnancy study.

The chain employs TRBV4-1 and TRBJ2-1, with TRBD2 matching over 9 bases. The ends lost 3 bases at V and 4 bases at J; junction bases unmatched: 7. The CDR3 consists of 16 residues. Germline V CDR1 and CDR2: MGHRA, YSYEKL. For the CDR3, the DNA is TGCGCCAGCAGCCACTACGGACTAGCGAGATACAATGAGCAGTTCTTC. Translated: CASSHYGLARYNEQFF.

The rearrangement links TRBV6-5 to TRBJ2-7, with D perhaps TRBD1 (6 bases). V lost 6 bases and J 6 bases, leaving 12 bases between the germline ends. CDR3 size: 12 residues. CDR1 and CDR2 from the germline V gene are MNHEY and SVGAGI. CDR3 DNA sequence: TGTGCCAGCAGGACAGGTCAAGGCGAGCAGTACTTC. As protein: CASRTGQGEQYF.

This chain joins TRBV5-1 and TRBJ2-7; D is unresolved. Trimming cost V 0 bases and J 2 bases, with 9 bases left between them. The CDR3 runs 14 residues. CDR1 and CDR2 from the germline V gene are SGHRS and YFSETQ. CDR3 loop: CASSLGQAPYEQYF. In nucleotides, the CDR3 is TGCGCCAGCAGCTTGGGGCAGGCCCCCTACGAGCAGTACTTC.

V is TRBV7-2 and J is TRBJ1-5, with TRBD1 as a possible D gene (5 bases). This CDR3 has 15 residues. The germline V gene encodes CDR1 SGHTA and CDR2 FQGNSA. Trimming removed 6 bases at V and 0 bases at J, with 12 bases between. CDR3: CASSRGTISNQPQHF. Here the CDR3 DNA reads TGTGCCAGCAGTCGGGGGACGATTAGCAATCAGCCCCAGCATTTT.

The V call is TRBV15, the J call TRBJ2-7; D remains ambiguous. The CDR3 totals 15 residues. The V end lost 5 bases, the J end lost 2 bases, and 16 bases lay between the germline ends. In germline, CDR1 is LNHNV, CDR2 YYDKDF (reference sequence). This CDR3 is CATSATQAGAYEQYF. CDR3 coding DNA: TGTGCCACCAGCGCTACCCAGGCAGGTGCCTACGAGCAGTACTTC.

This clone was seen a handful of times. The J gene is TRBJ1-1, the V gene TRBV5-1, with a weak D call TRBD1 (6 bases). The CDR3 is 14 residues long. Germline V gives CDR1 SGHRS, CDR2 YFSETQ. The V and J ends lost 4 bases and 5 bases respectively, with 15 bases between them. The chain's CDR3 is CASSQEQGRTEAFF. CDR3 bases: TGCGCCAGCAGCCAAGAACAGGGAAGGACTGAAGCTTTCTTT. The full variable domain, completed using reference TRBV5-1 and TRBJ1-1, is KAGVTQTPRYLIKTRGQQVTLSCSPISGHRSVSWYQQTPGQGLQFLFEYFSETQRNKGNFPGRFSGRQFSNSRSEMNVSTLELGDSALYLCASSQEQGRTEAFFGQGTRLTVV.

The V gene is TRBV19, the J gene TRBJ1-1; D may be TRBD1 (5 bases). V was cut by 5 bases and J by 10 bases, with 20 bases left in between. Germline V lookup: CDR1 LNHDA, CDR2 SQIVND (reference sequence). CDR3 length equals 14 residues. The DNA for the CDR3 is TGTGCCAGTAGTGCCGAACGAGGGGTCGGGAGAGCTTTCTTT. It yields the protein CASSAERGVGRAFF.

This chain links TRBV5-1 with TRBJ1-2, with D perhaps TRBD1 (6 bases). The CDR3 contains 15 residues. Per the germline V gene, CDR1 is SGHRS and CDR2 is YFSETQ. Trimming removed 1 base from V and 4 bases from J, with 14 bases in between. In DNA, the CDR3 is TGCGCCAGCAGCTTGTCTGAAGGACAGATCTATGGCTACACCTTC. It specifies CASSLSEGQIYGYTF.

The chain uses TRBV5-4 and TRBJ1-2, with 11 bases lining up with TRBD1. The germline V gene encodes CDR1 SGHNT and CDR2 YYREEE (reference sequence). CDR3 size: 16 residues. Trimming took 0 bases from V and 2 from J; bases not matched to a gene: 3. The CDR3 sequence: CASSLGDRGMNYGYTF. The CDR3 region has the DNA TGTGCCAGCAGCTTGGGGGACAGGGGGATGAACTATGGCTACACCTTC.

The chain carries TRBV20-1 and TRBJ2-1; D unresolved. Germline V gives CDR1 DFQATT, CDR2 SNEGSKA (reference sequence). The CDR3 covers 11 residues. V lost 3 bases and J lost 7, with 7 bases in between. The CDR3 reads CSASLANEQFF. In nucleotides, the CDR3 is TGCAGTGCTAGCCTGGCTAATGAGCAGTTCTTC.

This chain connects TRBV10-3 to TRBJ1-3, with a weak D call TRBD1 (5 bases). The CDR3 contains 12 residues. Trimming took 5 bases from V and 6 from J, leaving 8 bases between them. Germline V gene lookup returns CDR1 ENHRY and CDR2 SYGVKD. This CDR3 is CAISPTANTIYF. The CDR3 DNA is TGTGCCATCAGTCCGACAGCAAACACCATATATTTT.

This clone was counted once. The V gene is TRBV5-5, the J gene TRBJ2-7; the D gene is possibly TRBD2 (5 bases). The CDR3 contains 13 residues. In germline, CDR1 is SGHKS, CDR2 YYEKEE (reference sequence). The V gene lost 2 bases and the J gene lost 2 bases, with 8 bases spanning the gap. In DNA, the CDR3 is TGTGCCAGCAGCTTCTTCGGGGCCTACGAGCAGTACTTC. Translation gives CASSFFGAYEQYF.

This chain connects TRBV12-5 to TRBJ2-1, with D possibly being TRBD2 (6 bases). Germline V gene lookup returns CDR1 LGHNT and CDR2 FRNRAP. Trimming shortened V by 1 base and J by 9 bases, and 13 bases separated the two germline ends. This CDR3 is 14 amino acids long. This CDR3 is CASGLGQSGGEQFF. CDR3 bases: TGTGCTAGTGGTTTGGGGCAGTCCGGGGGTGAGCAGTTCTTC.

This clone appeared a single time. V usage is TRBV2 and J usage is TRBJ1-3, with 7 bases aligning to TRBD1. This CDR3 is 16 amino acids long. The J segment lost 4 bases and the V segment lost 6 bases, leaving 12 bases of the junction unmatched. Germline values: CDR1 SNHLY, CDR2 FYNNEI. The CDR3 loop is CASSPTDRVRGNTIYF. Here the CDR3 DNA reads TGTGCCAGCAGCCCAACCGACAGGGTGCGAGGAAACACCATATATTTT.

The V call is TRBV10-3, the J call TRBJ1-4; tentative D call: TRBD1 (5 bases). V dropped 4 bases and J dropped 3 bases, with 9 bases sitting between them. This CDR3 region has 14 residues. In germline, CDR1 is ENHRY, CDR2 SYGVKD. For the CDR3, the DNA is TGTGCCATCAGTGGACAGCGCGCTAATGAAAAACTGTTTTTT. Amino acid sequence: CAISGQRANEKLFF.

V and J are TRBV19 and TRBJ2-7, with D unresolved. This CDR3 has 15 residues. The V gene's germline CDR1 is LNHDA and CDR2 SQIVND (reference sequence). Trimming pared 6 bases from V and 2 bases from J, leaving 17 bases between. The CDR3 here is CASSSTRYTTYEQYF. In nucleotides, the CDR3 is TGTGCCAGTAGCTCTACACGATACACTACCTACGAGCAGTACTTC.

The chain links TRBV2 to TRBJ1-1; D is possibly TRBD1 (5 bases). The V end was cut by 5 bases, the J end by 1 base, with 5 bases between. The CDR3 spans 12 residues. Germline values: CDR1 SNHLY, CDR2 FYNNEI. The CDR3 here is CASSTGNTEAFF. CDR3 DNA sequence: TGTGCCAGCAGTACAGGGAACACTGAAGCTTTCTTT.

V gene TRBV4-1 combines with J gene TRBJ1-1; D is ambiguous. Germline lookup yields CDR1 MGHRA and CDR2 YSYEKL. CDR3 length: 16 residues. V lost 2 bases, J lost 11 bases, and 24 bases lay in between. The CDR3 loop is CASSQPHGSTPAGAFF. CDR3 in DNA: TGCGCCAGCAGCCAACCCCACGGGAGCACCCCGGCTGGGGCTTTCTTT.

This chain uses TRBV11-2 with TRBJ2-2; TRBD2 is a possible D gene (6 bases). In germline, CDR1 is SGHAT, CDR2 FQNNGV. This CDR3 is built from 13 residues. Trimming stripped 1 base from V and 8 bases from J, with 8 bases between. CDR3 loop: CASSLVGTGELFF. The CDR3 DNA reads TGTGCCAGCAGCTTAGTGGGGACTGGGGAGCTGTTTTTT.

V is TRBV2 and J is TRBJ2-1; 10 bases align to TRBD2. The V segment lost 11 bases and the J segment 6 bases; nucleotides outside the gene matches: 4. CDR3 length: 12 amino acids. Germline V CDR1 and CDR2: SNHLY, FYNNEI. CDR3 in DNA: TGTGCCCCTAGCGGGGGAGGCAATGAGCAGTTCTTC. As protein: CAPSGGGNEQFF.

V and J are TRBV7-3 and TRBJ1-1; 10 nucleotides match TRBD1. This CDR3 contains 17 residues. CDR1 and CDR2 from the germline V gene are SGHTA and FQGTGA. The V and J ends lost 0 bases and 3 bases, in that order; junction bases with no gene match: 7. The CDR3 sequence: CASSLTPRTGGDTEAFF. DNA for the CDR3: TGTGCCAGCAGCTTAACGCCCCGGACAGGGGGGGACACTGAAGCTTTCTTT.

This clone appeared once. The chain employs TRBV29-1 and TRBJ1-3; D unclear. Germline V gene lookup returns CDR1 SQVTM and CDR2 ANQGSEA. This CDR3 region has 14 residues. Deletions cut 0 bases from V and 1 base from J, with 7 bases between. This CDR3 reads CSVEDLGSGNTIYF. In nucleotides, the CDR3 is TGCAGCGTTGAAGATCTCGGGTCTGGAAACACCATATATTTT. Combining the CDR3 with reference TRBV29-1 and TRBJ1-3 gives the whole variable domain SAVISQKPSRDICQRGTSLTIQCQVDSQVTMMFWYRQQPGQSLTLIATANQGSEATYESGFVIDKFPISRPNLTFSTLTVSNMSPEDSSIYLCSVEDLGSGNTIYFGEGSWLTVV.

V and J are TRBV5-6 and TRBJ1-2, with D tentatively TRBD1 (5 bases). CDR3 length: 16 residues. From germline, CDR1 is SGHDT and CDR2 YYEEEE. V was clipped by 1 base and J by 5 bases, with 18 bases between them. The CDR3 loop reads CASSLSPGLRPYGYTF. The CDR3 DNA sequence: TGTGCCAGCAGCTTGAGTCCGGGACTCCGGCCTTATGGCTACACCTTC.

CDR3 nucleotide sequence: TGTGCCAGCAGCCAAGACATCTTTAATTCACCCCTCCACTTT. It specifies CASSQDIFNSPLHF. The chain uses TRBV9 and TRBJ1-6, with D hard to call. Trimming took 4 bases from V and 6 from J, leaving 11 bases between them. Germline CDR1 reads SGDLS; CDR2 reads YYNGEE. The CDR3 loop spans 14 amino acids.

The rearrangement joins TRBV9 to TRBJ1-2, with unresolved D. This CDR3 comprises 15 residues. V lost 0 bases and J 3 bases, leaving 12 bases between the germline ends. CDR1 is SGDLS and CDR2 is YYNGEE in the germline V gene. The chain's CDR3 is CASSVGPQADYGYTF. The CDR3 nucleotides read TGTGCCAGCAGCGTAGGTCCGCAGGCCGACTATGGCTACACCTTC.

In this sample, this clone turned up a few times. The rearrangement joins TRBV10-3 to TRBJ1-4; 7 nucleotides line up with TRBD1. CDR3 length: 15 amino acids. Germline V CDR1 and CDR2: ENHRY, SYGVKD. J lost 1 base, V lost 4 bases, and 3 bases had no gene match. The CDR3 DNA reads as TGTGCCATCAGTGGACAGGGAGGAACTAATGAAAAACTGTTTTTT. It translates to CAISGQGGTNEKLFF.

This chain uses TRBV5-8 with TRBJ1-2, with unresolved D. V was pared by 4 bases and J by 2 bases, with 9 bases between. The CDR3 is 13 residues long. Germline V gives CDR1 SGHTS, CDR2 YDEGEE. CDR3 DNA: TGTGCCAGCAGCCCCCCGAGGAACTATGGCTACACCTTC. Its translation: CASSPPRNYGYTF. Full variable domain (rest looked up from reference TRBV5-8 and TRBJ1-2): EAGVTQSPTHLIKTRGQQATLRCSPISGHTSVYWYQQALGLGLQFLLWYDEGEERNRGNFPPRFSGRQFPNYSSELNVNALELEDSALYLCASSPPRNYGYTFGSGTRLTVV.

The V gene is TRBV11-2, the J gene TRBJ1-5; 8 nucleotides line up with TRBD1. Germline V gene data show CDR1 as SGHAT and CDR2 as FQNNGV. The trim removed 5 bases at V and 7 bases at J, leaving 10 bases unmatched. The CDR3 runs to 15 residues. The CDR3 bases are TGTGCCAGCAGCCTAAACGGACAGGGCCGGCAGCCCCAGCATTTT. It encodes CASSLNGQGRQPQHF. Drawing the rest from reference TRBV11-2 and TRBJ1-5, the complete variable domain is EAGVAQSPRYKIIEKRQSVAFWCNPISGHATLYWYQQILGQGPKLLIQFQNNGVVDDSQLPKDRFSAERLKGVDSTLKIQPAKLEDSAVYLCASSLNGQGRQPQHFGDGTRLSIL.

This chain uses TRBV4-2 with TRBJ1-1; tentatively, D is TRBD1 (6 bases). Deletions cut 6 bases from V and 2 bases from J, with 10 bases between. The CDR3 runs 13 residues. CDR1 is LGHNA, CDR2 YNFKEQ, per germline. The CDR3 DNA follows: TGTGCCAGCAGGGACAGCTTAAACACTGAAGCTTTCTTT. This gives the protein CASRDSLNTEAFF.

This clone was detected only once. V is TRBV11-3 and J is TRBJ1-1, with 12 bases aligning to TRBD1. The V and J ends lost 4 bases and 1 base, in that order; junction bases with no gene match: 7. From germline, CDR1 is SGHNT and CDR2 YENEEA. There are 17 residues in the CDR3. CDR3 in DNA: TGTGCCAGCAGCTCCGGGACAGGGGGCTTCCGGAACACTGAAGCTTTCTTT. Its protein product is CASSSGTGGFRNTEAFF.